The clone carrying this T cell receptor (beta chain) occurred once. What it binds is unknown. The V gene lost 1 base and the J gene lost 4 bases, with 19 bases spanning the gap. This CDR3 comprises 17 residues. Per the germline V gene, CDR1 is LNHNV and CDR2 is YYDKDF (reference sequence). Uncontrolled infections, other autoimmune diseases, pregnancy or lactation barred patients from enrollment. Symptoms, serum thyroxine and TRAb, thyroid ultrasound, and orbital computed tomography formed the diagnostic basis. The data were obtained in a study of Graves' ophthalmopathy and Graves' hyperthyroidism. General observations from the study: Forecasting of ophthalmopathy progression by the model achieved almost 71% sensitivity and 72% to 85% specificity. Among expanded thyroid clonotypes above 0.001 frequency, most also occurred in blood.

RNA transcripts were the source from which TCR beta CDR3 regions were amplified. HTBI primers served in a first-round RT-PCR, which a second-round multiplex PCR followed. TCRdb re-called the multiplex PCR reads through MiXCR, storing one row per CDR3 protein. The table has about 700,000 distinct CDR3 sequences, 40% seen once. The sample taken for sequencing was peripheral blood. The TCR sequence derives from an adult man with Graves' ophthalmopathy. The chain joins TRBV15 to TRBJ1-2, with D maybe TRBD1 (6 bases). The CDR3 sequence is CATSRGTAGRLSYGYTF. DNA for the CDR3: TGTGCCACCAGCAGAGGGACAGCCGGGAGACTCAGCTATGGCTACACCTTC.